Listed below are T cell receptor beta chains from one sample, sequenced in a study of blood T cell repertoires in COVID-19. The table came from immunoSEQ multiplex PCR; TCRdb's copy has only in-frame clones and leaves some out. The sample includes 13,000 or so clones, 70% to 90% of them seen just once. Sequenced: peripheral blood. These TCRs come from a middle-aged man with active or convalescent COVID-19. The conserved cysteine and the conserved F or W are not part of the CDR3 here. The order of the fields is V gene, CDR3 protein.

TRBV11-3	ASSKRGSFNEQF
TRBV27	ASSPSIQGNSPLH
TRBV4-1	ASRSEQSRPYNEQF
TRBV7-2	ASSLQTSVPGELF
TRBV2	ASNVQGAYGYT
TRBV5-1	ASGGDYGYT
TRBV29-1	SVPRTASSYNEQF
TRBV6-5	ASSYSGQGQPQH
TRBV18	ASSQDRDQPQH
TRBV27	ASSLTGQVPLGNTIY
TRBV15	ATSRGGQIVNQPQH
TRBV11-3	ASSLRGGEQY
TRBV4-1	ASSRVRGYTEAF
TRBV11-2	ASTGWGTEAF
TRBV24-1	ATSGSLQSEMNTEAF
TRBV6-4	ASRRDSYSPLH
TRBV6-6	ASSLGGEKLF
TRBV24-1	ATSARQEITNGELF
TRBV5-6	ASSLKGGQGKNIQY
TRBV10-3	AISEGGTNEKLF
TRBV24-1	ATAGQGTDTQY
TRBV14	ASSQDLPGRGADTQY
TRBV5-5	ASSRTGAYTEAF
TRBV5-5	ASSLETEQPQH
TRBV9	ASSGGLGNTEAF
TRBV11-2	ASSLAGGQPQH
TRBV19	ASSWSSGNTIY
TRBV18	ASSGSSSANEKLF
TRBV19	ASSVTGGYEQY
TRBV25-1	ASRDTTGGGYTGELF
TRBV6-4	ASSEDRDNSPLH
TRBV2	ASSEDRGPGANVLT
TRBV7-9	ASSLKAGGYNEQF
TRBV5-1	ASSPSEGLVDNEQF
TRBV19	ASAVRRGNTDTQY
TRBV3-1/TRBV3-2	ASSPIENSPLH
TRBV10-3	AINPTLAGNTGELF
TRBV6-5	ASSYDRVAYEQY
TRBV11-2	ASKRGGGETQY
TRBV2	ANRGTGNTEAF
TRBV4-1	ASSQSVDSHEKLF
TRBV29-1	SVEPPGSYNEQF
TRBV6-5	ASSYGRTNYGYT
TRBV3-1/TRBV3-2	ASSQSGGRTYEQY
TRBV6-2/TRBV6-3	ASSMDRDRAHEQF
TRBV6-6	ASREERSSYNSPLH
TRBV5-5	ASSFTGTVDEQY
TRBV20-1	SASGLRTGLNIQY